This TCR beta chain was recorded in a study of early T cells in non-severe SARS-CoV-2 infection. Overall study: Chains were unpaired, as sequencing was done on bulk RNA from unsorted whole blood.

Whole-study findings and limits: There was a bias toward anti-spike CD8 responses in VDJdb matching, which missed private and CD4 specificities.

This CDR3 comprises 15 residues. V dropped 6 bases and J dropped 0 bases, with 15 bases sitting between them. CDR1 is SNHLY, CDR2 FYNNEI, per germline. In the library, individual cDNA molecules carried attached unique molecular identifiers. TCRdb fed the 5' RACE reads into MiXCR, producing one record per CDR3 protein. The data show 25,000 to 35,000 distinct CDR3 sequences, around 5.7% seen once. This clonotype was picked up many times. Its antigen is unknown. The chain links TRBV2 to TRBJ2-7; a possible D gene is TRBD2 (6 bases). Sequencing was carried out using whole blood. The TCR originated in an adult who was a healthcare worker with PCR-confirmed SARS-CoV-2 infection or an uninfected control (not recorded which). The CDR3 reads CASRLPGVSSYEQYF. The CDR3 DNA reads TGTGCCAGCAGGCTACCGGGGGTCAGCTCCTACGAGCAGTACTTC.